These 17 T cell receptor beta chains share one sample of origin, sequenced in a study of blood T cell repertoires in COVID-19. Data came from immunoSEQ multiplex PCR; TCRdb stores just in-frame clones and leaves some out. The sample has 250,000 to 350,000 clones, more than 70% seen once. The sample was peripheral blood. The source of these receptors is a woman in her forties or fifties with acute or convalescent COVID-19.

V usage is TRBV28 and J usage is TRBJ2-7, with 11 bases that match TRBD1. The CDR3 loop spans 15 amino acids. With V trimmed by 5 bases and J by 4 bases, 7 bases remained unmatched. Germline V lookup: CDR1 MDHEN, CDR2 SYDVKM. The CDR3 loop reads CASSPRRDRGYEQYF. The DNA of the CDR3 is TGTGCCAGCAGTCCCCGCCGGGACAGGGGGTACGAGCAGTACTTC.

The chain links TRBV27 to TRBJ1-2; 8 nucleotides align to TRBD1. CDR1 is MNHEY and CDR2 is SMNVEV in the germline V gene (reference sequence). This CDR3 has 12 amino acids. Germline trimming cut 8 bases from V and 4 bases from J; bases unmatched to any gene: 3. CDR3 residues: CASGTGGYGYTF. The CDR3 DNA follows: TGTGCCAGCGGAACAGGGGGCTATGGCTACACCTTC.

The chain employs TRBV5-4 and TRBJ2-3; 8 positions match TRBD2. CDR1 SGHNT and CDR2 YYREEE come from the germline V gene (reference sequence). V dropped 0 bases and J dropped 3; count of bases not matched to a gene: 3. This CDR3 has 15 residues. Here the CDR3 reads CASSLVAGGTDTQYF. CDR3 coding DNA: TGTGCCAGCAGCTTGGTTGCGGGAGGAACAGATACGCAGTATTTT.

This clone was seen once. The chain employs TRBV7-2 and TRBJ1-1; D unclear. With 0 bases removed from V and 0 bases from J, the gap between germline ends came to 8 bases. There are 15 residues in the CDR3. The germline CDR1 and CDR2 sequences are SGHTA and FQGNSA. The CDR3 DNA sequence: TGTGCCAGCAGCTTAGCTGGACTCTTGAACACTGAAGCTTTCTTT. It specifies CASSLAGLLNTEAFF.

The table lists this clone with a few counts. The chain joins TRBV21-1 to TRBJ1-3. TRBV21-1 is an annotated pseudogene. This CDR3 has 16 amino acids. The CDR3 spells CASSKNVPYSGNTIYF. In DNA, the CDR3 is TGTGCCAGCAGCAAAAATGTCCCTTACTCTGGAAACACCATATATTTT.

This clone was seen once. This rearrangement joins TRBV3-1 (or the pseudogene TRBV3-2) to TRBJ1-1; 11 bases map to TRBD1. This CDR3 has 17 amino acids. Germline V CDR1 and CDR2: LGHDT, YNNKEL (reference sequence). V gave up 4 bases and J gave up 1 base; unmatched junction bases: 8. CDR3 sequence (DNA): TGTGCCAGCAGCCGCAACCTGGACAGGGGGCGGAACACTGAAGCTTTCTTT. Protein: CASSRNLDRGRNTEAFF.

The chain is built from TRBV15 and TRBJ2-5; 11 bases are a match to TRBD1. Germline loops: CDR1 LNHNV, CDR2 YYDKDF (reference sequence). This CDR3 spans 15 amino acids. Trimming at V came to 6 bases and at J to 5 bases, leaving 8 bases not matched to a gene. CDR3 sequence (DNA): TGTGCCACCAGTGTAGGGACAGGGGGAGCGGAGACCCAGTACTTC. It codes for CATSVGTGGAETQYF.

The chain combines TRBV24-1 with TRBJ2-7; 7 bases fit TRBD1. The CDR3 consists of 15 residues. Germline CDR1 and CDR2: KGHDR and SFDVKD. J was trimmed by 2 bases and V by 4 bases; bases with no gene match: 7. This chain's CDR3 is CATSERTGQPYEQYF. The CDR3, as DNA: TGTGCCACCAGTGAACGGACAGGCCAACCCTACGAGCAGTACTTC.

The chain recombines TRBV9 with TRBJ2-7; TRBD2 aligns across 7 bases. The CDR3 covers 16 residues. In germline, CDR1 is SGDLS, CDR2 YYNGEE. The V and J ends lost 3 bases and 0 bases, in that order; junction bases with no gene match: 9. The CDR3 spells CASSEYPTSTSYEQYF. Written as DNA, the CDR3 is TGTGCCAGCAGCGAGTATCCGACTAGCACCTCCTACGAGCAGTACTTC.

The chain is built from TRBV7-9 and TRBJ2-2, with unresolved D. There are 15 residues in the CDR3. The V gene lost 1 base and the J gene lost 2 bases, with 8 bases spanning the gap. Looked up from germline, CDR1 is SEHNR and CDR2 is FQNEAQ (reference sequence). The CDR3 spells CASSLGNSNTGELFF. In nucleotides, the CDR3 is TGTGCCAGCAGCTTAGGAAACAGCAACACCGGGGAGCTGTTTTTT.

The CDR3 spells CASSLSTSGRAKYF. The CDR3 nucleotides are TGTGCCAGCAGTTTATCGACTAGCGGGAGGGCTAAGTACTTC. The gene calls are TRBV28 and TRBJ2-7; 14 bases fit TRBD2. The CDR3 is 14 amino acids. The germline CDR1 and CDR2 sequences are MDHEN and SYDVKM. The V segment lost 1 base and the J segment 11 bases; nucleotides outside the gene matches: 4.

The chain uses TRBV5-1 and TRBJ2-7, with 11 bases identical to TRBD1. V dropped 1 base and J dropped 3; count of bases not matched to a gene: 3. The CDR3 runs to 15 residues. The germline V gene encodes CDR1 SGHRS and CDR2 YFSETQ. In DNA, the CDR3 is TGCGCCAGCAGCTTGCCCGGGACAGGGGGCTACGAGCAGTACTTC. Amino acid sequence: CASSLPGTGGYEQYF.

The chain uses TRBV7-3 and TRBJ2-7, with D possibly TRBD2 on 6 matching bases. This CDR3 spans 15 amino acids. The germline gives CDR1 SGHTA, CDR2 FQGTGA. V was pared by 4 bases and J by 7 bases, with 20 bases between. The CDR3 loop is CASSSPGTPREEQYF. As DNA, the CDR3 is TGTGCCAGCAGCTCTCCCGGGACTCCAAGGGAAGAGCAGTACTTC.

V gene TRBV2 combines with J gene TRBJ2-5; D may be TRBD1 (6 bases). The CDR3 extends over 14 amino acids. Trimming shortened V by 4 bases and J by 5 bases, and 14 bases separated the two germline ends. Germline V lookup: CDR1 SNHLY, CDR2 FYNNEI. Here the CDR3 reads CASSVSGVGETQYF. CDR3 DNA: TGTGCCAGCAGTGTATCAGGGGTAGGGGAGACCCAGTACTTC.

The gene calls are TRBV24-1 and TRBJ2-5; 11 bases agree with TRBD1. The germline CDR1 and CDR2 sequences are KGHDR and SFDVKD. V lost 4 bases to trimming and J lost 4 bases; unmatched junction nucleotides: 10. The CDR3 has 17 residues. The CDR3 loop reads CATSDPGTGGILETQYF. CDR3 DNA sequence: TGTGCCACCAGTGACCCCGGGACAGGGGGTATCCTAGAGACCCAGTACTTC.

The V gene is TRBV27, the J gene TRBJ2-2; a weak D match, TRBD1 (6 bases). Per germline, CDR1 MNHEY and CDR2 SMNVEV (reference sequence). V was cut by 7 bases and J by 2 bases, with 11 bases left in between. The CDR3 length is 14 residues. The CDR3 region is CASNLGANTGELFF. CDR3 sequence (DNA): TGTGCCAGCAACTTGGGGGCTAACACCGGGGAGCTGTTTTTT.

CDR3 in amino acids: CASSSPRENSYEQYF. As DNA, the CDR3 is TGTGCCAGCAGTAGCCCCCGGGAAAATTCCTACGAGCAGTACTTC. This chain joins TRBV5-8 and TRBJ2-7; D possibly corresponds to TRBD2 (5 bases). Trimming left V 5 bases short and J 1 base short, with 16 bases between. This CDR3 contains 15 residues. CDR1 and CDR2 from the germline V gene are SGHTS and YDEGEE.